Each of the 28 T cell receptor beta chains below was sequenced from the same sample in a study of tumor-infiltrating lymphocytes in primary liver carcinoma. In addition to blood RNA drawn from unsorted whole blood, germline DNA was extracted. A constant-region primer primed TCR beta cDNA synthesis from about 530 ng of total RNA. Libraries for TCR beta were built through three nested multiplex PCR rounds, which together made up a slightly modified ARM-PCR procedure. Forward primers for TRBV1-TRBV30 and a C-beta reverse primer served the first two PCR rounds, at around 11 cycles each. TCRdb reanalysed the multiplex PCR reads using MiXCR and keeps one entry per CDR3 protein. The sample records fewer than 400,000 distinct CDR3 sequences, approximately 60% being singletons. Sequences were obtained from peripheral blood. These receptors were collected from a man between 35 and 55 years old with primary liver carcinoma and hepatitis B virus infection.

With regard to this clonotype: A much larger clone differs from this one at a single base, so this may be a read error. The CDR3 ends on some other residue instead of the conserved phenylalanine or tryptophan, so this is likely a read error. The rearrangement links TRBV10-3 to TRBJ2-7, with a possible D match to TRBD2 (6 bases). The CDR3 extends over 14 amino acids. V lost 2 bases, J lost 0 bases, and 8 bases lay in between. Looked up from germline, CDR1 is ENHRY and CDR2 is SYGVKD. The CDR3 loop is CAISETSRSYEQYS. In DNA, the CDR3 is TGTGCCATCAGTGAGACTAGCCGCTCCTACGAGCAGTACTCC.

This clonotype was found many times. The chain employs TRBV29-1 and TRBJ2-3, with 7 bases identical to TRBD1. The germline gives CDR1 SQVTM, CDR2 ANQGSEA. The CDR3 spans 15 residues. With 2 bases clipped from V and 4 bases from J, the junction kept 9 bases outside the gene matches. For the CDR3, the DNA is TGCAGCGTTGAAATTACAGGGGTTAGCCCAGATACGCAGTATTTT. Protein product: CSVEITGVSPDTQYF.

As concerns this clonotype: This could be a read error, since a much larger clone is one nucleotide away. The chain is built from TRBV29-1 and TRBJ2-5; maybe TRBD2 (7 bases). Germline V gene data show CDR1 as SQVTM and CDR2 as ANQGSEA. CDR3 length: 16 amino acids. The CDR3 sequence: CSVEDLGGGGQETQHF. The CDR3 DNA reads TGCAGCGTTGAAGATTTAGGGGGAGGGGGTCAAGAGACCCAGCACTTC.

With regard to this clonotype: Germline and junction disagree at one end, which may indicate a read error. The rearrangement uses TRBV29-1 and TRBJ2-1, with a weak D call TRBD1 (5 bases). This CDR3 is 12 amino acids long. Germline values: CDR1 SQVTM, CDR2 ANQGSEA. This chain's CDR3 is CNVGQGYNEQFF. The CDR3 DNA reads TGCAACGTTGGTCAGGGTTACAATGAGCAGTTCTTC.

Many counts were recorded for this clonotype. The chain uses TRBV12-3 or TRBV12-4 and TRBJ2-3; D perhaps matches TRBD1 (5 bases). The CDR3 sequence is 13 residues long. Trimming cost V 0 bases and J 5 bases, with 6 bases left between them. The CDR3 loop reads CASSLAQGDTQYF. The CDR3 region has the DNA TGTGCCAGCAGTTTAGCCCAGGGAGATACGCAGTATTTT.

The V and J genes are TRBV6-6 and TRBJ2-5, with a tentative D call TRBD2 (7 bases). This CDR3 comprises 14 residues. Germline assignment: CDR1 MNHNY and CDR2 SVGAGI (reference sequence). Trimming removed 6 bases at V and 7 bases at J, with 18 bases between. The CDR3 loop is CASSLRRGGGTQYF. The CDR3 DNA is TGTGCCAGCAGCCTTAGAAGGGGGGGCGGGACCCAGTACTTC.

This clonotype was recorded once. Compared with germline, one end of the junction differs, possibly owing to a read error. The V call is TRBV14, the J call TRBJ2-1, with 7 bases identical to TRBD2. Germline assignment: CDR1 SGHDN and CDR2 FVKESK. The CDR3 is made up of 15 amino acids. CDR3 in amino acids: CAGSHRLAAYNEHFF. DNA for the CDR3: TGTGCCGGCAGCCACCGGCTAGCGGCCTACAATGAGCACTTCTTC.

This clonotype was seen at least ten times. The chain employs TRBV5-4 and TRBJ1-2, with no clear D. Germline CDR1 is SGHNT and CDR2 is YYREEE (reference sequence). The CDR3 contains 13 residues. The V end was cut by 0 bases, the J end by 2 bases, with 5 bases between. The CDR3 DNA is TGTGCCAGCAGCTTGGGGCAGAACTATGGCTACACCTTC. This codes for CASSLGQNYGYTF.

With regard to this clonotype: Germline is not matched at one junction end, which may reflect a read error. The V call is TRBV5-5, the J call TRBJ2-5; D gene uncertain. Germline loops: CDR1 SGHKS, CDR2 YYEKEE (reference sequence). The CDR3 covers 17 residues. The CDR3 reads CACSHGVTSLYQETQYF. DNA for the CDR3: TGTGCCTGCAGCCATGGGGTGACAAGCCTGTACCAAGAGACCCAGTACTTC.

Concerning this clonotype itself: At one boundary the junction diverges from the germline segment, which might be a read error. The chain couples TRBV5-4 to TRBJ2-2; D tentatively reads TRBD1 or TRBD2 (5 bases each). The CDR3 has 14 residues. From germline, CDR1 is SGHNT and CDR2 YYREEE (reference sequence). The CDR3 coding sequence is TGTGCCAACAGCTTGGCAGGGAGAACCGGGGAGCTGTTTTTT. Translating it yields CANSLAGRTGELFF.

Details on this clonotype: One base away lies a much larger clone, so this may be a sequencing read error. The chain links TRBV12-3 or TRBV12-4 to TRBJ2-5; D may be TRBD2 (5 bases). This CDR3 comprises 13 residues. Trimming removed 5 bases at V and 7 bases at J, with 14 bases between. CDR3 coding DNA: TGTGCCAGCAGTGAAGCGGCCTCGTGGACCCAGTACTTC. It codes for CASSEAASWTQYF.

This clonotype occurred many times. The chain combines TRBV5-4 with TRBJ2-7; 9 nucleotides match TRBD2. Per germline, CDR1 SGHNT and CDR2 YYREEE (reference sequence). The CDR3 sequence is 16 residues long. Trimming at V came to 0 bases and at J to 0 bases, leaving 4 bases not matched to a gene. The CDR3 nucleotides read TGTGCCAGCAGCTTGGGACTAGCGGCGTTCTCCTACGAGCAGTACTTC. It specifies CASSLGLAAFSYEQYF.

This clonotype was detected only a few times. At one of its ends the junction is not consistent with the germline gene, which may arise from a read error. The rearrangement joins TRBV11-1 to TRBJ1-1; D gene unclear. CDR3 length equals 13 residues. Germline V gene data show CDR1 as SGHAT and CDR2 as FQDESV (reference sequence). The chain's CDR3 is CASGLDPRTEAFF. DNA of the CDR3: TGTGCCAGCGGCTTAGACCCTAGGACTGAAGCTTTCTTT.

The rearrangement uses TRBV4-2 and TRBJ2-7, with D unresolved. The CDR3 consists of 15 residues. Germline CDR1 reads LGHNA; CDR2 reads YNFKEQ. For the CDR3, the DNA is TGTGTCAGTAGCCAAGATCTCGGGTCCTACTACGAGCAGTACTTC. Its translation: CVSSQDLGSYYEQYF.

This clonotype was found once. This could be a read error, since a much larger clone is one nucleotide away. The chain recombines TRBV29-1 with TRBJ1-5; TRBD1 matches 7 bases. Germline CDR1 is SQVTM and CDR2 is ANQGSEA. The CDR3 has 14 amino acids. J gave up 3 bases and V 4 bases, and 6 bases lay outside the gene matches. CDR3 loop: CSVAQGEFNQPQHF. The CDR3 DNA sequence: TGCAGCGTTGCCCAGGGGGAGTTCAATCAGCCCCAGCATTTT.

The sample holds many counts of this clonotype. The genes are TRBV11-2 and TRBJ2-5; no firm D call. The V end lost 8 bases, the J end lost 4 bases, and 14 bases lay between the germline ends. This CDR3 region has 13 residues. Germline V gene lookup returns CDR1 SGHAT and CDR2 FQNNGV. Written as DNA, the CDR3 is TGTGCCAGCGCGTCTCCACATGGAGAGACCCAGTACTTC. Translating it yields CASASPHGETQYF.

As regards this clonotype: This may be a read error, as it is one base from a much larger clone. As DNA, the CDR3 is TGCAGCGTTCTTGGGACGGGCAGCTCCTACGAGCAGTACTTC. Its translation is CSVLGTGSSYEQYF. J is TRBJ2-7 and V is TRBV29-1; D is tentatively TRBD1 or TRBD2 (5 bases each). This CDR3 is 14 amino acids long. V lost 5 bases and J lost 0, with 14 bases in between. Germline CDR1 and CDR2: SQVTM and ANQGSEA.

The chain is built from TRBV7-9 and TRBJ2-7; TRBD2 matches at 7 bases. Germline-derived CDR1 and CDR2 are SEHNR and FQNEAQ (reference sequence). Trimming took 5 bases from V and 5 from J; bases not matched to a gene: 15. The CDR3 covers 16 residues. DNA of the CDR3: TGTGCCAGCAGCGGGCGCGGGGGTGCCCAAGTTAACGAGCAGTACTTC. Protein product: CASSGRGGAQVNEQYF.

Concerning this clonotype itself: The CDR3 carries no conserved terminal phenylalanine or tryptophan, so it likely arises from a read error. The limits of the CDR3 on the DNA are not certain, so only TCRdb's listed CDR3 is given. The V gene is TRBV10-3, the J gene TRBJ1-6. Per germline, CDR1 ENHRY and CDR2 SYGVKD. 15 amino acids form the CDR3, both terminal residues included. The CDR3 spells CATSMGDSYNSPIHL.

About this clonotype: This may stem from a read error, because a much larger clone lies one nucleotide away. This chain links TRBV6-2 or TRBV6-3 with TRBJ2-1; D is unresolved. The CDR3 is 14 amino acids. Germline V gene lookup returns CDR1 MNHEY and CDR2 SVGEGT. The CDR3 region is CASSPDPSFNEQFF. CDR3 nucleotides: TGTGCCAGCAGCCCCGACCCCTCCTTCAATGAGCAGTTCTTC.

This clonotype was detected ten times or more. The chain has TRBV12-3 or TRBV12-4 and TRBJ2-7, with 8 bases that match TRBD2. The CDR3 sequence is 16 residues long. V shed 7 bases, J shed 6 bases, and the junction held 17 bases outside the gene matches. CDR3 sequence: CASTLSGSPAGGEQYF. The DNA of the CDR3 is TGTGCCAGCACCCTAAGCGGGAGCCCCGCTGGGGGCGAGCAGTACTTC.

This clonotype was detected many times. The rearrangement joins TRBV5-4 to TRBJ2-1, with 11 bases lining up with TRBD2. V dropped 4 bases and J dropped 5; count of bases not matched to a gene: 8. Germline CDR1 SGHNT, CDR2 YYREEE (reference sequence). The CDR3 length is 16 residues. In DNA, the CDR3 is TGTGCCAGCAGCCACGGACTAGCGGGTCTAGACAATGAGCAGTTCTTC. Protein: CASSHGLAGLDNEQFF.

This clonotype was counted many times. The J gene is TRBJ2-7, the V gene TRBV6-1; D is possibly TRBD1 (5 bases). Trimming took off 6 bases at V and 6 bases at J, with 15 bases between the two ends. The CDR3 extends over 13 amino acids. Germline V gene lookup returns CDR1 MNHNS and CDR2 SASEGT. The CDR3 spells CASRRGSSGEQYF. In DNA, the CDR3 is TGTGCCAGCAGAAGGGGCTCTTCGGGCGAGCAGTACTTC.

Many counts were recorded for this clonotype. The genes are TRBV6-2 or TRBV6-3 and TRBJ2-6; maybe TRBD1 (6 bases). Germline V CDR1 and CDR2: MNHEY, SVGEGT. V lost 5 bases and J 1 base, leaving 24 bases between the germline ends. This CDR3 has 20 amino acids. CDR3 region: CASSKDPGHYLPSGANVLTF. For the CDR3, the DNA is TGTGCCAGCAGTAAAGATCCGGGACATTATCTACCATCTGGGGCCAACGTCCTGACTTTC.

This sequence joins TRBV19 and TRBJ1-6, with D maybe TRBD1 (5 bases). V lost 7 bases and J 5 bases, leaving 9 bases between the germline ends. The CDR3 totals 13 residues. Germline CDR1 and CDR2: LNHDA and SQIVND (reference sequence). CDR3 coding DNA: TGTGCCAGTACCAGGGCCGATAATTCACCCCTCCACTTT. The encoded protein is CASTRADNSPLHF.

Many counts were recorded for this clonotype. The CDR3 coding sequence is TGTGCCAGCCGAAACCAACAGGGCAATGAGCAGTTCTTC. This translates into CASRNQQGNEQFF. The chain couples TRBV6-5 to TRBJ2-1, with D possibly TRBD1 on 6 matching bases. Germline V CDR1 and CDR2: MNHEY, SVGAGI. Trimming shortened V by 8 bases and J by 6 bases, and 14 bases separated the two germline ends. The CDR3 contains 13 residues.

V gene TRBV7-9 combines with J gene TRBJ2-3; the D call may be TRBD1 or TRBD2 (7 bases each). The ends were cut back, 7 bases at V and 8 bases at J, with 25 bases in the middle. Germline assignment: CDR1 SEHNR and CDR2 FQNEAQ (reference sequence). CDR3 size: 16 residues. DNA for the CDR3: TGTGCCAGCACCAAAGGGGGCGCGGAGGGAGGGTCTACGCAGTATTTT. Encoded protein: CASTKGGAEGGSTQYF. The full variable domain, completed using reference TRBV7-9 and TRBJ2-3, is DTGVSQNPRHKITKRGQNVTFRCDPISEHNRLYWYRQTLGQGPEFLTYFQNEAQLEKSRLLSDRFSAERPKGSFSTLEIQRTEQGDSAMYLCASTKGGAEGGSTQYFGPGTRLTVL.

The table lists this clonotype with many counts. The chain recombines TRBV6-5 with TRBJ2-2; perhaps TRBD1 as D (5 bases). The CDR3 covers 14 residues. CDR1 and CDR2 (germline): MNHEY, SVGAGI. The V gene lost 2 bases and the J gene lost 5 bases, with 9 bases spanning the gap. CDR3 nucleotides: TGTGCCAGCAGTTACACCCAGGGTACCGGGGAGCTGTTTTTT. It yields the protein CASSYTQGTGELFF.